This is a list of T cell receptor beta chains from one sample in a study of shared clonotypes between healthy human individuals. Produced via immunoSEQ multiplex PCR; TCRdb's table is partial and in-frame only. The data contain about 1.4 million clones, approximately 97% of them singletons. The sequencing sample was made of naive CD4+ T cells sorted from blood. These receptors originate from a man aged 30 to 45 in good health. Both conserved end residues are part of each CDR3. A D gene is named only where the DNA matches it firmly. Clone size appears in some rows only: once, few, many, or a class for an expanded clone.

V gene	D gene	J gene	clone size	CDR3 DNA	CDR3 protein
TRBV9	TRBD1	TRBJ1-3	.	TGTGCCAGCAGCGCACAACTACAGGGGGCAGTGTCTGGAAACACCATATATTTT	CASSAQLQGAVSGNTIYF
TRBV29-1	TRBD2	TRBJ2-5	once	TGCAGCGTGGGGACTAGCGGGAGAGAGACCCAGTACTTC	CSVGTSGRETQYF
TRBV15	TRBD2	TRBJ2-7	.	TGTGCCACCAGCTTGCAGGGAGGGTCCTACGAGCAGTACTTC	CATSLQGGSYEQYF
TRBV11-2	TRBD1	TRBJ2-2	.	TGTGCCAGCAGCTTAGATGGGGGACAGGGGTCCCCCGGGGAGCTGTTTTTT	CASSLDGGQGSPGELFF
TRBV20-1	TRBD2	TRBJ2-5	.	TGCACCGGGAGGTCCGGAGAGACCCAGTACTTC	CTGRSGETQYF
TRBV19	TRBD1	TRBJ2-1	.	TGTGCCAGTAGTCGCCCCACGGGACAGAGCCATGAGCAGTTCTTC	CASSRPTGQSHEQFF
TRBV7-2	.	TRBJ1-5	.	TGTGCCAGCAGCTACAACATGGCGCAGCCCCAGCATTTT	CASSYNMAQPQHF
TRBV27	.	TRBJ1-1	.	TGTGCCAGCAGTTCAAGAGGACTCAGAATGAACACTGAAGCTTTCTTT	CASSSRGLRMNTEAFF
TRBV5-1	.	TRBJ2-1	.	TGCGCCAGCAGACCGTCCCCAGTGGTGGAGAATGAGCAGTTCTTC	CASRPSPVVENEQFF
TRBV27	TRBD1	TRBJ2-3	once	TGTGCCAGCAGTTTACGCGGGACAGGCAGACCTCCAGATACGCAGTATTTT	CASSLRGTGRPPDTQYF
TRBV19	.	TRBJ2-7	once	TGTGCCAGTAGTAATCCGTCCGGCTACGAGCAGTACTTC	CASSNPSGYEQYF
TRBV5-1	.	TRBJ2-5	.	TGCGCCAGCAGCTTGGCCTTTGAGACAGACGAAGAGACCCAGTACTTC	CASSLAFETDEETQYF
TRBV18	.	TRBJ2-7	.	TGTGCCAGCTCGCAGGTCCGCACACAGGGTCCCACCTACGAGCAGTACTTC	CASSQVRTQGPTYEQYF
TRBV28	.	TRBJ1-4	.	TGTGCCAGCAGTGACAACAGGGATACTAATGAAAAACTGTTTTTT	CASSDNRDTNEKLFF
TRBV28	.	TRBJ1-1	once	TGTGCCAGCAGTTTGCGACCCGGGGCTGGACACACTGAAGCTTTCTTT	CASSLRPGAGHTEAFF
TRBV5-4	.	TRBJ2-5	once	TGTGCCAGCAGCCCACTGGTGGGCAGTCCGCCGGGGACCCAGTACTTC	CASSPLVGSPPGTQYF
TRBV6-1	.	TRBJ1-5	.	TGTGCCAGCAGTGAAGGAAAGGGGACAAATCAGCCCCAGCATTTT	CASSEGKGTNQPQHF
TRBV5-1	TRBD1	TRBJ1-2	.	TGCGCCAGCAGCTCCGGGTTGACAGGGCACTATGGCTACACCTTC	CASSSGLTGHYGYTF
TRBV5-5	TRBD1	TRBJ2-5	.	TGTGCCAGCAGCCCCGGACAGGGTCCGCGGACCCAGTACTTC	CASSPGQGPRTQYF
TRBV5-1	TRBD1	TRBJ1-5	.	TGCGCCAGCAGACCAGGGACAGGGAACCAGCCCCAGCATTTT	CASRPGTGNQPQHF
TRBV5-5	.	TRBJ1-2	.	TGTGCCAGCACCACAGGGATCTATGGCTACACCTTC	CASTTGIYGYTF
TRBV9	TRBD2	TRBJ2-1	.	TGTGCCAGCAGCGTAGGACCCTCTGGGACTAGTTCATTGCCGTTCTTC	CASSVGPSGTSSLPFF
TRBV18	.	TRBJ2-7	.	TGTGCCAGCTCACCAGTTCAGGGGGAGGTCGGCGAGCAGTACTTC	CASSPVQGEVGEQYF
TRBV19	TRBD1	TRBJ1-2	.	TGTGCCACCAAACAGGGGGCCAATGGGTATGGCTACACCTTC	CATKQGANGYGYTF
TRBV5-1	.	TRBJ2-1	.	TGCGCCAGCAGCTTGGTTGGGGATCTGGTAAATGAGCAGTTCTTC	CASSLVGDLVNEQFF
TRBV5-1	TRBD2	TRBJ2-7	.	TGCGCCAGCAGCTTCGGACTAGCGGAGTCCTACGAGCAGTACTTC	CASSFGLAESYEQYF
TRBV29-1	TRBD1	TRBJ1-1	once	TGCAGCGTTGAGCCACGGACAGGGGACAAAGCTTTCTTT	CSVEPRTGDKAFF
TRBV6-5	TRBD1	TRBJ2-7	.	TGTGCCAGCAGCCCGGGACAGATCTACGAGCAGTACTTC	CASSPGQIYEQYF
TRBV10-2	TRBD2	TRBJ2-2	.	TGCGCCAGCACCCCGTGGCGGGGGGACACCGGGGAGCTGTTTTTT	CASTPWRGDTGELFF
TRBV7-9	TRBD1	TRBJ1-1	.	TGTGCCAGCAGCTTAGGGACAGGGGACGAGGCTTTCTTT	CASSLGTGDEAFF
TRBV7-2	.	TRBJ2-3	.	TGTGCCAGCAGCTTCAAACTAATAAGCACAGATACGCAGTATTTT	CASSFKLISTDTQYF
TRBV5-1	.	TRBJ2-7	.	TGCGCCAGCAGACGCCACCTAGAGACAGGGCGGGACTACGAGCAGTACTTC	CASRRHLETGRDYEQYF
TRBV5-6	.	TRBJ2-5	.	TGTGCCAGCAGCTTGCAGGGGTGGGGCCAAGAGACCCAGTACTTC	CASSLQGWGQETQYF